The rows below give T cell receptor beta chains drawn from one sample of a study of cytomegalovirus exposure and HLA in healthy donors. The assay was immunoSEQ multiplex PCR, and TCRdb's table has in-frame clones only and misses some. The data contain some 120,000 clones, roughly 75% of them singletons. Sequencing used PBMCs. Receptors were obtained from a woman aged 45-65 years in good health and CMV-seronegative. Both conserved end residues are part of each CDR3. D genes are given only for firm matches. The size of a clone is reported for some rows only, either as once, few or many, or as a class for expanded clones.

clone_size	d_call	j_call	cdr3_length	v_call	cdr3_aa	cdr3_nt
-	TRBD1	TRBJ1-2	18	TRBV14	CASSQAVIRGPANYGYTF	TGTGCCAGCAGCCAAGCCGTAATCAGGGGGCCGGCTAACTATGGCTACACCTTC
-	TRBD2	TRBJ2-1	14	TRBV6-5	CASSGLAGALEQFF	TGTGCCAGCAGCGGACTAGCGGGAGCGCTTGAGCAGTTCTTC
-	TRBD2	TRBJ2-2	18	TRBV5-1	CASSLVGLAGGPTGELFF	TGCGCCAGCAGCTTGGTTGGACTAGCGGGAGGGCCCACCGGGGAGCTGTTTTTT
few	TRBD2	TRBJ2-3	18	TRBV28	CASSFSGLAGPNTDTQYF	TGTGCCAGCAGTTTTTCAGGACTAGCGGGGCCAAACACAGATACGCAGTATTTT
-	-	TRBJ2-1	18	TRBV4-3	CASSQDFPRGNFRNEQFF	TGCGCCAGCAGCCAAGATTTTCCACGAGGGAACTTCAGAAATGAGCAGTTCTTC
-	TRBD1	TRBJ1-2	14	TRBV4-2	CASSPQGREYGYTF	TGTGCCAGCAGCCCACAGGGGCGCGAGTATGGCTACACCTTC
-	-	TRBJ2-1	14	TRBV19	CASSISQGWVEQFF	TGTGCCAGTAGTATCTCGCAGGGGTGGGTTGAGCAGTTCTTC
-	-	TRBJ1-2	14	TRBV14	CASSQMYTGSGYTF	TGTGCCAGCAGCCAAATGTACACAGGAAGTGGCTACACCTTC
-	TRBD2	TRBJ2-7	15	TRBV5-1	CASSLGLAGGHEQYF	TGCGCCAGCAGCTTGGGACTAGCGGGAGGTCACGAGCAGTACTTC
-	TRBD2	TRBJ2-1	14	TRBV30	CATTTGTSYNEQFF	TGTGCCACAACAACCGGGACTAGCTACAATGAGCAGTTCTTC
-	-	TRBJ2-2	16	TRBV28	CASLGGARSYTGELFF	TGTGCCAGCCTCGGTGGGGCGCGAAGTTACACCGGGGAGCTGTTTTTT
-	TRBD1	TRBJ2-1	14	TRBV7-9	CSSSSGQGRYEQFF	TGTTCCAGCAGCTCTGGACAGGGCAGGTATGAGCAGTTCTTC
-	TRBD2	TRBJ2-5	17	TRBV30	CAWSLRGLAGGGETQYF	TGTGCCTGGAGTTTACGCGGACTAGCGGGAGGGGGGGAGACCCAGTACTTC
-	TRBD1	TRBJ1-2	15	TRBV19	CASRNPGTVGWGYTF	TGTGCCAGTAGAAACCCCGGGACAGTTGGTTGGGGCTACACCTTC
-	-	TRBJ2-7	14	TRBV5-1	CASSPREGQYEQYF	TGCGCCAGCAGTCCTCGCGAGGGCCAGTACGAGCAGTACTTC
once	-	TRBJ2-2	19	TRBV7-9	CASSLLLDRPNANTGELFF	TGTGCCAGCAGCTTACTCTTGGACAGACCAAACGCGAACACCGGGGAGCTGTTTTTT
-	-	TRBJ1-3	12	TRBV10-3	CATQDSGNTIYF	TGTGCCACCCAGGACTCTGGAAACACCATATATTTT
-	TRBD2	TRBJ2-1	14	TRBV29-1	CSVVGAGVLTEQFF	TGCAGCGTTGTAGGTGCGGGAGTTCTGACTGAGCAGTTCTTC
-	-	TRBJ2-6	14	TRBV28	CASNTGTGANVLTF	TGTGCCAGCAATACAGGGACTGGGGCCAACGTCCTGACTTTC
few	-	TRBJ1-1	15	TRBV6-5	CASRGGVGENTEAFF	TGTGCCAGCAGAGGGGGGGTCGGGGAGAACACTGAAGCTTTCTTT
once	TRBD1	TRBJ1-6	15	TRBV11-2	CASSRIRDSYSPLHF	TGTGCCAGCAGCCGCATCCGGGACAGTTATTCACCCCTCCACTTT